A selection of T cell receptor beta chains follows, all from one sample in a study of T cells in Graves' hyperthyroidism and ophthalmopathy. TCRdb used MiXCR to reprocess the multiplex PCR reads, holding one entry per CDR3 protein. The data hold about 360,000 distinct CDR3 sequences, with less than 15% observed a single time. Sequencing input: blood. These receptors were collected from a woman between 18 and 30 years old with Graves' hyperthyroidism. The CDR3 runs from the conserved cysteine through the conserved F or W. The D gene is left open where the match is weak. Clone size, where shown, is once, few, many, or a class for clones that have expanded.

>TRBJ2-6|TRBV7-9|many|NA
TGTGCCAGCAGCCCGCAGGGGTCGCCCCGGCCTGGGGCCAACGTCCTGACTTTC
CASSPQGSPRPGANVLTF
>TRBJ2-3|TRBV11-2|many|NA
TGTGCCAGCAGACTACCCTACCGTCCGACCGATACGCAGTATTTT
CASRLPYRPTDTQYF
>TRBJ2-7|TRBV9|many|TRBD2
TGTGCCAGCAGCGTTACTAGCGGGGGGAACTACGAGCAGTACTTC
CASSVTSGGNYEQYF
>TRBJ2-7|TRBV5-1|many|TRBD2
TGCGCCAGACTACTAGCGGCCGGGATTGGGCAGTACTTC
CARLLAAGIGQYF
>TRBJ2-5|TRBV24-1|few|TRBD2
TGTGCCACCAGTGATTTTGTGAGCGGGAGGGCCGGTCGGGAGACCCAGTACTTC
CATSDFVSGRAGRETQYF
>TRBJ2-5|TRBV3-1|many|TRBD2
TGTGCCAGCAGCCTCGGGGGGGCGGCCCAGTACTTC
CASSLGGAAQYF
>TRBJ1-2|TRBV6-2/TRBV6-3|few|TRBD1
TGTGCCAGCAGTTACTCGATAAAGACCGGGACAGAACTTGACGGCTACACCTTC
CASSYSIKTGTELDGYTF
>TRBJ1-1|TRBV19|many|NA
TGTGCCAGTAGTATAAACCCAGCTCCTGAAGCTTTCTTT
CASSINPAPEAFF
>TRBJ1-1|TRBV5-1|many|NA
TGCGCCAGCAGCTTGGACCCCAGGTCCTCCTTGGACGCTGAAGCTTTCTTT
CASSLDPRSSLDAEAFF
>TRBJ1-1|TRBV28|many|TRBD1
TGTGCCAGCAGTTTCAGGGGGGCGCAGTACACTGAAGCTTTCTTT
CASSFRGAQYTEAFF
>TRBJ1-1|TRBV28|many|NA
TGTGCCAGCAGTCTCCCAAGGGGATTGAACACTGAAGCTTTCTTT
CASSLPRGLNTEAFF
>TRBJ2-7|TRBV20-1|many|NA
TGCAGTGCTAGAGCCGGACAGCACATCAACGAGCAGTACTTC
CSARAGQHINEQYF
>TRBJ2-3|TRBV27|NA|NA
TGTGCCAGCAGTCCGATGATGCGGGGTCCAGATACGCAGTATTTT
CASSPMMRGPDTQYF
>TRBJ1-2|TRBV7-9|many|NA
TGTGCCAGCAGCTTAAGGGTATCCCATGGCTACACCTTC
CASSLRVSHGYTF
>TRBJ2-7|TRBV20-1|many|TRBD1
TGCAGTGCTAGCAGGGGGCTAGGGGAGCAGTACTTC
CSASRGLGEQYF
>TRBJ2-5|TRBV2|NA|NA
TGTGCCAGCAGCTCAGGGGGGGGATTCCAAGAGACCCAGTACTTC
CASSSGGGFQETQYF
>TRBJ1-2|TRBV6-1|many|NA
TGTGCCAGCAGGAGCAACACGGATGGAATCCTGGGGTATGGCTACACCTTC
CASRSNTDGILGYGYTF
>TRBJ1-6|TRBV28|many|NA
TGTGCCAGCAATATCCGGGACACCTCTTCACCCCTCCACTTT
CASNIRDTSSPLHF
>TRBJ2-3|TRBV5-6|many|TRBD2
TGTGCCAGCAGCCCCTTAGGACTAGCGGGAGGTGGAGATACGCAGTATTTT
CASSPLGLAGGGDTQYF
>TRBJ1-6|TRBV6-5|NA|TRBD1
TGTGCCAGCAGTTACGGGGCACCCGGGACAGGTGGGTCACCCCTCCACTTT
CASSYGAPGTGGSPLHF
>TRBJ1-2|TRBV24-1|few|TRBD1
TGTGCCACCCAGGGACAGAGCTATGGCTACACCTTC
CATQGQSYGYTF
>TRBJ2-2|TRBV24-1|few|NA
TGTGCCACCAGTGATTTGGCCAGCGGTGTAAGCGCGAACACCGGGGAGCTGTTTTTT
CATSDLASGVSANTGELFF
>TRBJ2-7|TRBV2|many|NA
TGTGCCAGCAGTGAACCAGTAGATACATTGGCCGAGCAGTACTTC
CASSEPVDTLAEQYF
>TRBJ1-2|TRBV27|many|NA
TGTGCCAGCAGTCCCACCGGGTCTGTCGGTGAGACCTTC
CASSPTGSVGETF
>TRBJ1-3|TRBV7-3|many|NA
TGTGCCAGCAGCCCGAGCGGACCGCACTCTGGAAACACCATATATTTT
CASSPSGPHSGNTIYF
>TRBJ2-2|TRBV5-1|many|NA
TGCGCCAGCAGTTCCGTACCCCGCGGCGGGGAGCTGTTTTTT
CASSSVPRGGELFF
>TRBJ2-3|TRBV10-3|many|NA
TGTGCCATCAGTGAGGCGGGCCCAAGAACCACAGATACGCAGTATTTT
CAISEAGPRTTDTQYF
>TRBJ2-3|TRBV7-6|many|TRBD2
TGTGCCAGCAGCCTTAGGACTAGCGGGAGTTCAGATACGCAGTATTTT
CASSLRTSGSSDTQYF
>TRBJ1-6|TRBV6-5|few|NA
TGTGCCAGCAGTTACTCAATTCGGGGGGATTCACCCCTCCACTTT
CASSYSIRGDSPLHF
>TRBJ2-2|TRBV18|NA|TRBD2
TGTGCCAGCTCACCGCCTGGTCTAGCGGGAGGCAACACCGGGGAGCTGTTTTTT
CASSPPGLAGGNTGELFF
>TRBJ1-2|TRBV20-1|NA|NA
TGCAGTGCTGGCGACCCCGGGGCCTTCTCTGACTATGGCTACACCTTC
CSAGDPGAFSDYGYTF
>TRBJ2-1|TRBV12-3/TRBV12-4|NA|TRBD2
TGTGCCAGCAGTTCCCTTAGCGGGAGGACTTGGGATGAGCAGTTCTTC
CASSSLSGRTWDEQFF
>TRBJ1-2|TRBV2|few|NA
TGTGCCAGCACACTCGAGAACTATGGCTACACCTTC
CASTLENYGYTF
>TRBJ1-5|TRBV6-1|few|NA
TGTGCCAGCAGGGTCCAGGGACGGCTCCATCAGCCCCAGCATTTT
CASRVQGRLHQPQHF
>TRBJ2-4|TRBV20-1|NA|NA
TGCAGTGCTAGTCATCCCTCTAGTATCGACATTCAGTACTTC
CSASHPSSIDIQYF
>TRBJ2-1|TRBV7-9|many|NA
TGTGCCAGCAGCTTAGTGGCCAGGTTGAATGAGCAGTTCTTC
CASSLVARLNEQFF
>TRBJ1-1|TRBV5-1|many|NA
TGCGCCAGCAGACTTACCGCCCCCCTGGGGACTGAAGCTTTCTTT
CASRLTAPLGTEAFF